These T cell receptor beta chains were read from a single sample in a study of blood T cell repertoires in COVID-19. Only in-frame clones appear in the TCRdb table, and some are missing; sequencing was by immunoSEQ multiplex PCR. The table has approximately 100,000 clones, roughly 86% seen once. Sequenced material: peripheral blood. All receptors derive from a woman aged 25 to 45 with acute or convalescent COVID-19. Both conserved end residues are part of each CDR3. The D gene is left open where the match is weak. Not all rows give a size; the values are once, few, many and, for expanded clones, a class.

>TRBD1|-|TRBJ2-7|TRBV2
CASLDGTGTFYEQYF
TGTGCCAGCTTAGATGGGACAGGGACTTTCTACGAGCAGTACTTC
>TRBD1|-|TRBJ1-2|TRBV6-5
CASSFGPRGRDYGYTF
TGTGCCAGCAGTTTCGGCCCCAGGGGGCGCGACTATGGCTACACCTTC
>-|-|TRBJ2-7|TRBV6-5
CASSYSGGAKEQYF
TGTGCCAGCAGTTACTCAGGGGGGGCCAAGGAGCAGTACTTC
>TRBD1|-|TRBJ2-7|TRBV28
CASSPSPSQGVMGEQYF
TGTGCCAGCAGTCCTAGCCCCTCACAGGGGGTAATGGGCGAGCAGTACTTC
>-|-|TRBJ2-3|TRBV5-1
CASSLAGTSTDTQYF
TGCGCCAGCAGCTTGGCAGGAACTAGCACAGATACGCAGTATTTT
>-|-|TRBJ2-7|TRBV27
CASSLRGPSYEQYF
TGTGCCAGCTCCCTGCGGGGGCCGTCCTACGAGCAGTACTTC
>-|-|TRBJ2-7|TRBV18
CASSPKEGLNYEQYF
TGTGCCAGCTCACCAAAAGAAGGACTGAACTACGAGCAGTACTTC
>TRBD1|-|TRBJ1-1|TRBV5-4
CASSLADRGDTEAFF
TGTGCCAGCAGCTTGGCTGACAGGGGTGACACTGAAGCTTTCTTT
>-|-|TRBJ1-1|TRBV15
CATTDGVEAFF
TGTGCCACCACCGATGGAGTTGAAGCTTTCTTT
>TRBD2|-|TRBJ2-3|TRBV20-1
CSASPAGATTDTQYF
TGCAGTGCTAGTCCAGCGGGGGCGACCACAGATACGCAGTATTTT
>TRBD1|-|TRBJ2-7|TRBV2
CASRTQGLYEQYF
TGTGCCAGCAGGACACAGGGGCTCTACGAGCAGTACTTC
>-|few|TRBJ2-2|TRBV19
CASSIGAGMNTGELFF
TGTGCCAGTAGTATAGGGGCAGGGATGAACACCGGGGAGCTGTTTTTT
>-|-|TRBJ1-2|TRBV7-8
CASSYGGELNYGYTF
TGTGCCAGCAGCTATGGAGGGGAACTCAACTATGGCTACACCTTC
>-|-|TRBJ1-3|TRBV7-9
CASSLPLLGNTIYF
TGTGCCAGCAGCTTACCTCTTCTGGGAAACACCATATATTTT
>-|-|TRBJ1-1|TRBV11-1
CASSLSPSGKTTEAFF
TGTGCCAGCAGCTTATCGCCCTCCGGGAAGACCACTGAAGCTTTCTTT
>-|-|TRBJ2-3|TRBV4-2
CASSPKIAPFTDTQYF
TGTGCCAGCAGCCCCAAGATAGCCCCATTTACAGATACGCAGTATTTT
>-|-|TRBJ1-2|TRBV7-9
CASSSPAGRGYGYTF
TGTGCCAGCAGCTCCCCGGCGGGCAGGGGCTATGGCTACACCTTC
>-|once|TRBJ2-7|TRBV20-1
CSASLAGEEQYF
TGCAGTGCTAGTTTGGCAGGGGAGGAGCAGTACTTC
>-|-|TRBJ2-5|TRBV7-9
CASSFMSETQYF
TGTGCCAGCAGCTTCATGTCAGAGACCCAGTACTTC
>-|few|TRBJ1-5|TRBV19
CASSIRQGSNQPQHF
TGTGCCAGTAGTATCAGGCAGGGGAGCAATCAGCCCCAGCATTTT
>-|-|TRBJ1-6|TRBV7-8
CASSLIRGGSPLHF
TGTGCCAGCAGCTTAATCCGGGGGGGATCACCCCTCCACTTT
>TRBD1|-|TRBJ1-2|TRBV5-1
CASSLQGGGYTF
TGCGCCAGCAGCCTACAGGGGGGAGGCTACACCTTC
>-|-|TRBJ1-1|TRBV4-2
CASSQDPGDTEAFF
TGTGCCAGCAGCCAAGATCCCGGGGACACTGAAGCTTTCTTT
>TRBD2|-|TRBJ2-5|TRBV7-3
CASSLSGGAETQYF
TGTGCCAGCAGCTTAAGCGGGGGGGCAGAGACCCAGTACTTC
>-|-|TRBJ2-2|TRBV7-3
CASSPSLWGAGELFF
TGTGCCAGCAGCCCGAGCCTCTGGGGGGCCGGGGAGCTGTTTTTT
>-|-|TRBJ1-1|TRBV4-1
CASRQGLMNTEAFF
TGCGCCAGCCGCCAGGGACTGATGAACACTGAAGCTTTCTTT
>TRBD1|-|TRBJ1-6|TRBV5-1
CASSQSRQGNSPLHF
TGCGCCAGCAGCCAATCTAGACAGGGTAATTCACCCCTCCACTTT
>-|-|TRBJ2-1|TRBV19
CASSTTGESQQFF
TGTGCCAGTAGCACCACGGGGGAATCCCAGCAGTTCTTC
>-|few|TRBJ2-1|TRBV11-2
CASSPSFEQFF
TGTGCCAGCAGCCCGAGCTTTGAGCAGTTCTTC
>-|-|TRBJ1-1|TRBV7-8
CASSRPGLTFF
TGTGCCAGCAGCCGACCGGGTTTAACTTTCTTT
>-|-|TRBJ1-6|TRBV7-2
CASSTQGTPSPLHF
TGTGCCAGCAGCACGCAGGGTACTCCTTCACCCCTCCACTTT
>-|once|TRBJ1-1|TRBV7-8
CASSPMGLMNTEAFF
TGTGCCAGCAGCCCAATGGGGCTTATGAACACTGAAGCTTTCTTT
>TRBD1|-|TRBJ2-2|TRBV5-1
CASSAGTENTGELFF
TGCGCCAGCAGCGCCGGGACAGAGAACACCGGGGAGCTGTTTTTT
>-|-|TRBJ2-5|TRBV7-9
CASSLTTGEQETQYF
TGTGCCAGCAGCTTAACGACAGGAGAACAAGAGACCCAGTACTTC
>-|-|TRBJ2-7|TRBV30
CAWSVPGGWSEQYF
TGTGCCTGGAGTGTACCCGGGGGTTGGTCCGAGCAGTACTTC
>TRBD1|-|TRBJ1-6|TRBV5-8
CASSWDPTGESPLHF
TGTGCCAGCAGCTGGGACCCGACAGGGGAATCACCCCTCCACTTT
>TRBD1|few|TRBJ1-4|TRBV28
CASSLLGTASNEKLFF
TGTGCCAGCAGTTTACTAGGGACAGCCAGTAATGAAAAACTGTTTTTT
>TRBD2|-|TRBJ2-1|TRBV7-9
CASQSGGDYNEQFF
TGTGCCAGTCAGAGCGGGGGGGATTACAATGAGCAGTTCTTC
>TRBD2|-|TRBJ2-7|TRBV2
CATWASGVDREQYF
TGTGCCACTTGGGCTAGCGGGGTGGACCGGGAGCAGTACTTC
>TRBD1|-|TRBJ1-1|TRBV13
CASSLGQGLAFF
TGTGCCAGCAGCTTGGGACAGGGACTTGCTTTCTTT
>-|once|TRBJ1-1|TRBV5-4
CASSLDQVLTEAFF
TGTGCCAGCAGCTTGGATCAGGTCCTCACTGAAGCTTTCTTT
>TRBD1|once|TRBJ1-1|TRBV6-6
CASSYAGGNTEAFF
TGTGCCAGCAGTTATGCAGGGGGCAACACTGAAGCTTTCTTT
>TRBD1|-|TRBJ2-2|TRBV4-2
CASSQRTGGIDTGELFF
TGTGCCAGCAGCCAAAGGACAGGGGGCATTGACACCGGGGAGCTGTTTTTT
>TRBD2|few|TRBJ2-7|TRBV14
CASSPGGTRQYF
TGTGCCAGCAGCCCGGGGGGGACAAGGCAGTACTTC
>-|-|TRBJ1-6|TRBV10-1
CASSEPAGGGDSPLHF
TGCGCCAGCAGTGAGCCAGCCGGGGGAGGGGATTCACCCCTCCACTTT
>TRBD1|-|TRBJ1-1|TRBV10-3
CAIRASLQGAGTEAFF
TGTGCCATCAGGGCCTCCCTCCAGGGGGCAGGGACTGAAGCTTTCTTT
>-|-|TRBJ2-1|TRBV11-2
CASSLRGTNSYNEQFF
TGTGCCAGCAGCTTACGCGGGACCAACTCCTACAATGAGCAGTTCTTC
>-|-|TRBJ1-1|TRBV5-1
CASSFGQTNTEAFF
TGCGCCAGCAGCTTTGGGCAGACGAACACTGAAGCTTTCTTT
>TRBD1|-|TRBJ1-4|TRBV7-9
CASSSGSGTDNEKLFF
TGTGCCAGCAGCTCCGGTAGTGGGACAGATAATGAAAAACTGTTTTTT
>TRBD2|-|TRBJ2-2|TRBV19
CASSPLGGEVFRELFF
TGTGCCAGTAGTCCCCTCGGGGGGGAGGTTTTCCGGGAGCTGTTTTTT
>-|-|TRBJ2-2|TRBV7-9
CASSLVGELFF
TGTGCCAGCAGCCTCGTGGGGGAGCTGTTTTTT
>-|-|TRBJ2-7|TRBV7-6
CASSREIGVSYEQYF
TGTGCCAGCAGCCGGGAGATAGGAGTGTCCTACGAGCAGTACTTC
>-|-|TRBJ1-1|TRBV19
CASQRMGTTVNTEAFF
TGTGCCAGTCAACGGATGGGGACAACTGTGAACACTGAAGCTTTCTTT
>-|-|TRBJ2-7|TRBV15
CATSREQAPSYEQYF
TGTGCCACCAGCAGAGAACAGGCCCCATCCTACGAGCAGTACTTC
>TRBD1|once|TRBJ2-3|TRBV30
CAWSFHGQGTDTQYF
TGTGCCTGGAGCTTCCATGGACAGGGTACAGATACGCAGTATTTT
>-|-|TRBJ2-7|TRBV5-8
CASSRDLRVGEQYF
TGTGCCAGCAGCCGTGACCTCAGGGTTGGCGAGCAGTACTTC
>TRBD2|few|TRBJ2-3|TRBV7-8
CASSPQSGGLVDTQYF
TGTGCCAGCAGCCCCCAATCTGGCGGACTAGTGGATACGCAGTATTTT
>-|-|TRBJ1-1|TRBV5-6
CASSAGATEAFF
TGTGCCAGCAGCGCAGGGGCCACTGAAGCTTTCTTT
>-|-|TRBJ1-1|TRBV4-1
CASSQGGGQGMNTEAFF
TGCGCCAGCAGCCAAGGGGGGGGGCAGGGAATGAACACTGAAGCTTTCTTT
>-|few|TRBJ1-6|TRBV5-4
CASRYVDAGRNSPLHF
TGTGCCAGCAGATATGTCGATGCGGGAAGGAATTCACCCCTCCACTTT